Listed below are T cell receptor beta chains from one sample, sequenced in a study of T cells in Graves' hyperthyroidism and ophthalmopathy. TCRdb called the multiplex PCR reads again in MiXCR, with one record for every CDR3 protein. The sample yields roughly 650,000 distinct CDR3 sequences, 16% seen once. Sequencing input: blood. The receptors stem from a woman aged 40 to 55 with Graves' ophthalmopathy. The CDR3 runs from the conserved cysteine through the conserved F or W. D genes are given only for firm matches. Where a row states a size, it is once, few, many or the class of an expanded clone; other rows omit it.

length | D | J | size | V | CDR3 | DNA
16 | - | TRBJ2-1 | - | TRBV7-9 | CASSSLGGDSYNEQFF | TGTGCCAGCAGCTCACTGGGCGGGGACTCCTACAATGAGCAGTTCTTC
16 | - | TRBJ1-2 | many | TRBV5-6 | CASSLAGEYKVYGYTF | TGTGCCAGCAGCCTTGCAGGGGAATATAAGGTCTATGGCTACACCTTC
15 | TRBD2 | TRBJ2-1 | many | TRBV11-2 | CASSLELAGYNEQFF | TGTGCCAGCAGCTTAGAACTAGCGGGATACAATGAGCAGTTCTTC
13 | - | TRBJ2-3 | many | TRBV20-1 | CSATDGMTDTQYF | TGCAGTGCTACGGACGGGATGACAGATACGCAGTATTTT
14 | - | TRBJ1-1 | many | TRBV3-1 | CASSPWGPDTEAFF | TGTGCCAGCAGCCCGTGGGGTCCGGACACTGAAGCTTTCTTT
14 | TRBD1 | TRBJ1-5 | - | TRBV6-2/TRBV6-3 | CASSRAGGVQPQHF | TGTGCCAGCAGTCGGGCAGGGGGGGTTCAGCCCCAGCATTTT
15 | - | TRBJ1-1 | - | TRBV5-6 | CASSLLTRGSTEAFF | TGTGCCAGCAGCTTGTTAACTAGGGGGTCTACTGAAGCTTTCTTT
14 | - | TRBJ1-6 | many | TRBV20-1 | CSARAARIHSPLHF | TGCAGTGCTAGGGCGGCTAGGATCCATTCACCCCTCCACTTT
15 | TRBD1 | TRBJ2-5 | many | TRBV11-1 | CASNLRQGGQETQYF | TGTGCCAGCAACTTACGACAGGGGGGCCAAGAGACCCAGTACTTC
13 | TRBD1 | TRBJ2-1 | - | TRBV6-1 | CASTGQGLGEQFF | TGTGCCAGCACGGGACAGGGTTTGGGTGAGCAGTTCTTC
13 | - | TRBJ2-1 | - | TRBV5-6 | CASKPFSYNEQFF | TGTGCCAGCAAGCCATTCTCCTACAATGAGCAGTTCTTC
13 | TRBD1 | TRBJ1-1 | many | TRBV20-1 | CSVLDRGQLVTFF | TGCAGTGTACTGGACAGGGGACAGCTGGTGACTTTCTTT
16 | TRBD2 | TRBJ2-1 | many | TRBV5-1 | CASSFPLAGGINEQFF | TGCGCCAGCAGCTTCCCTTTAGCGGGAGGGATCAATGAGCAGTTCTTC
14 | - | TRBJ2-7 | many | TRBV28 | CASSLLPRSDEQYF | TGTGCCAGCAGTTTATTACCCCGGTCCGACGAGCAGTACTTC
17 | - | TRBJ2-7 | few | TRBV7-8 | CASSSLRARTIPGEQYF | TGTGCCAGCAGCTCCCTGAGGGCCCGAACAATTCCGGGCGAGCAGTACTTC
14 | - | TRBJ2-1 | - | TRBV20-1 | CSATSSGSYNEQFF | TGCAGTGCTACCTCCAGCGGTTCCTACAATGAGCAGTTCTTC
17 | TRBD2 | TRBJ2-1 | many | TRBV20-1 | CSARDRFPSGTLNEQFF | TGCAGTGCTAGAGATCGGTTTCCTAGCGGGACCCTCAATGAGCAGTTCTTC
15 | - | TRBJ1-2 | many | TRBV2 | CASSDQGLPNYGYTF | TGTGCCAGCAGTGACCAGGGGTTACCTAACTATGGCTACACCTTC
14 | - | TRBJ1-1 | many | TRBV30 | CAWTYIGANTEAFF | TGTGCCTGGACTTATATTGGAGCGAACACTGAAGCTTTCTTT
14 | - | TRBJ2-7 | - | TRBV7-2 | CASSLGGETYEQYF | TGTGCCAGCAGCCTAGGAGGGGAGACGTACGAGCAGTACTTC
14 | - | TRBJ2-1 | few | TRBV6-1 | CASSKGNSYNEQFF | TGTGCCAGCAGTAAGGGGAACTCCTACAATGAGCAGTTCTTC
14 | - | TRBJ1-2 | - | TRBV19 | CASSTGLGSYGYTF | TGTGCCAGTAGTACCGGACTGGGCTCCTATGGCTACACCTTC
12 | - | TRBJ1-2 | many | TRBV2 | CASSPSLEGYTF | TGTGCCAGCAGCCCCTCCCTGGAGGGCTACACCTTC
10 | - | TRBJ2-1 | - | TRBV28 | CASRGGGEFF | TGTGCCAGCCGGGGAGGGGGCGAGTTCTTC
15 | TRBD1 | TRBJ1-6 | - | TRBV10-3 | CAISVDRVEYSPLHF | TGTGCCATCAGCGTGGACAGGGTAGAATATTCACCCCTCCACTTT
15 | - | TRBJ1-1 | few | TRBV4-2 | CASSQGSTLSTEAFF | TGTGCCAGCAGCCAAGGTTCGACCCTGAGCACTGAAGCTTTCTTT
15 | TRBD2 | TRBJ2-3 | - | TRBV11-2 | CASSPSGGDADTQYF | TGTGCCAGCAGCCCTAGCGGGGGGGACGCAGATACGCAGTATTTT
16 | TRBD2 | TRBJ2-2 | - | TRBV3-1 | CASSQTSGDWGGELFF | TGTGCCAGCAGCCAAACTAGCGGGGACTGGGGCGGGGAGCTGTTTTTT
15 | - | TRBJ1-6 | few | TRBV20-1 | CSARGQGPMVRSLHF | TGCAGTGCTAGGGGTCAGGGTCCGATGGTTAGATCCCTCCACTTT
13 | - | TRBJ2-1 | few | TRBV5-4 | CASSLWTTPGWFF | TGTGCCAGCAGCTTGTGGACAACCCCCGGTTGGTTCTTC
17 | TRBD2 | TRBJ2-1 | many | TRBV5-1 | CASSLGSGTSSYNEQFF | TGCGCCAGCAGCTTGGGTAGCGGGACGAGCTCCTACAATGAGCAGTTCTTC
13 | - | TRBJ1-2 | many | TRBV5-1 | CASSEFENIGYTF | TGCGCCAGCAGCGAATTCGAGAACATTGGCTACACCTTC
15 | TRBD1 | TRBJ2-7 | - | TRBV14 | CASSQLPGQGHEQYF | TGTGCCAGCAGCCAATTACCGGGACAGGGACACGAGCAGTACTTC
12 | - | TRBJ2-7 | many | TRBV7-2 | CASSSTSYEQYF | TGTGCCAGCAGCTCCACATCCTACGAGCAGTACTTC
15 | - | TRBJ2-1 | many | TRBV2 | CASSVAVSSYNEQFF | TGTGCCAGCAGTGTTGCGGTGAGCTCCTACAATGAGCAGTTCTTC
15 | - | TRBJ2-3 | - | TRBV5-1 | CAGSLEQRSTDTQYF | TGCGCCGGCAGCTTGGAACAAAGGAGCACAGATACGCAGTATTTT
15 | TRBD1 | TRBJ1-5 | many | TRBV7-2 | CASRRDRDQGQPQHF | TGTGCCAGCAGGAGAGACAGGGATCAGGGTCAGCCCCAGCATTTT
15 | TRBD1 | TRBJ1-2 | many | TRBV11-2 | CASSPDRGPGYGYTF | TGTGCCAGCAGCCCAGACAGGGGGCCGGGGTATGGCTACACCTTC
13 | - | TRBJ2-7 | - | TRBV11-2 | CASSLDGRYEQYF | TGTGCCAGCAGCTTAGACGGTCGCTACGAGCAGTACTTC
18 | - | TRBJ2-3 | few | TRBV24-1 | CATSRRDAGTGGTDTQYF | TGTGCCACCAGCCGCCGGGACGCCGGAACCGGAGGGACAGATACGCAGTATTTT
14 | TRBD2 | TRBJ2-1 | - | TRBV10-3 | CAISASGGGNEQFF | TGTGCCATCAGCGCTAGCGGGGGGGGCAATGAGCAGTTCTTC
16 | - | TRBJ2-6 | few | TRBV5-1 | CASSLGHNSGANVLTF | TGCGCCAGCAGCCTGGGACACAACTCTGGGGCCAACGTCCTGACTTTC
18 | TRBD1 | TRBJ2-6 | few | TRBV5-1 | CASSLGGTGSSGANVLTF | TGCGCCAGCAGCTTGGGCGGGACAGGTTCCTCTGGGGCCAACGTCCTGACTTTC
18 | TRBD2 | TRBJ2-3 | - | TRBV3-1 | CASSHPGLAGGLTDTQYF | TGTGCCAGCAGCCATCCGGGACTAGCGGGGGGACTCACAGATACGCAGTATTTT
16 | TRBD2 | TRBJ2-3 | - | TRBV19 | CASSIGLAGGSDTQYF | TGTGCCAGTAGTATAGGACTAGCGGGGGGATCAGATACGCAGTATTTT
14 | TRBD1 | TRBJ1-4 | few | TRBV14 | CASSQRQGDEKLFF | TGTGCCAGCAGCCAACGACAGGGGGATGAAAAACTGTTTTTT
17 | - | TRBJ2-1 | few | TRBV9 | CASSVEAGVSLYNEQFF | TGTGCCAGCAGCGTAGAGGCAGGGGTCTCGCTCTACAATGAGCAGTTCTTC
16 | - | TRBJ2-5 | - | TRBV6-1 | CASSESIGGVQEAQYF | TGTGCCAGCAGTGAATCTATCGGAGGGGTCCAAGAGGCCCAGTACTTC
11 | - | TRBJ2-7 | many | TRBV11-2 | CASSLQYEQYF | TGTGCCAGCAGCTTACAGTACGAGCAGTACTTC
13 | TRBD1 | TRBJ1-1 | many | TRBV27 | CASSLGQGGSTFF | TGTGCCAGCAGTCTCGGACAGGGGGGATCGACTTTCTTT
14 | TRBD1 | TRBJ1-2 | - | TRBV7-9 | CASSPLTGGVGYTF | TGTGCCAGCAGCCCCTTGACAGGGGGGGTCGGCTACACCTTC
14 | - | TRBJ2-5 | few | TRBV7-9 | CASSLKGDQETQYF | TGTGCCAGCAGCTTAAAGGGGGACCAAGAGACCCAGTACTTC
15 | TRBD2 | TRBJ2-7 | - | TRBV4-1 | CASSQTSGSSYEQYF | TGCGCCAGCAGCCAAACTAGCGGAAGCTCCTACGAGCAGTACTTC
16 | TRBD1 | TRBJ1-2 | - | TRBV4-1 | CASSQPGRTGTYGYTF | TGCGCCAGCAGCCAACCGGGGAGGACAGGGACCTATGGCTACACCTTC